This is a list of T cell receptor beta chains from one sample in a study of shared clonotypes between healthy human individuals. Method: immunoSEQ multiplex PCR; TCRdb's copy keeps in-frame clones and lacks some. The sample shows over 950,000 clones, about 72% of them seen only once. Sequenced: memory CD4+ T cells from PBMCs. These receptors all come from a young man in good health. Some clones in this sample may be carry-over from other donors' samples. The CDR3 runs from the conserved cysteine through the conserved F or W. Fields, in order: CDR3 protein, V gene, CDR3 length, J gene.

CDR3 protein: CASSLTGTGKFF
V gene: TRBV25-1
CDR3 length: 12
J gene: TRBJ2-1

CDR3 protein: CASKSVNTEAFF
V gene: TRBV5-1
CDR3 length: 12
J gene: TRBJ1-1

CDR3 protein: CASSQERTSFYEQYF
V gene: TRBV4-1
CDR3 length: 15
J gene: TRBJ2-7

CDR3 protein: CASSLSQGADYEQYF
V gene: TRBV7-3
CDR3 length: 15
J gene: TRBJ2-7

CDR3 protein: CASSLRGALNTEAFF
V gene: TRBV5-1
CDR3 length: 15
J gene: TRBJ1-1

CDR3 protein: CASSFQVTYEQYF
V gene: TRBV5-1
CDR3 length: 13
J gene: TRBJ2-7

CDR3 protein: CSGGPSGGSADTQYF
V gene: TRBV29-1
CDR3 length: 15
J gene: TRBJ2-3

CDR3 protein: CASSQWGQGTYEQYF
V gene: TRBV6-5
CDR3 length: 15
J gene: TRBJ2-7

CDR3 protein: CASSQEPHPSQDTQYF
V gene: TRBV4-2
CDR3 length: 16
J gene: TRBJ2-3

CDR3 protein: CATRGKREQYF
V gene: TRBV28
CDR3 length: 11
J gene: TRBJ2-7

CDR3 protein: CASSLAPTSGNNEQFF
V gene: TRBV5-1
CDR3 length: 16
J gene: TRBJ2-1

CDR3 protein: CAISDQTEEQYF
V gene: TRBV10-3
CDR3 length: 12
J gene: TRBJ2-7

CDR3 protein: CSARSGRGIDEQYF
V gene: TRBV29-1
CDR3 length: 14
J gene: .

CDR3 protein: CASSQEPGVLTEAFF
V gene: TRBV14
CDR3 length: 15
J gene: TRBJ1-1

CDR3 protein: CASSPRGSRERKSSYNEQFF
V gene: TRBV9
CDR3 length: 20
J gene: TRBJ2-1

CDR3 protein: CASTGGGSSYNEQFF
V gene: TRBV7-2
CDR3 length: 15
J gene: TRBJ2-1

CDR3 protein: CASSFLGRVYNEQFF
V gene: TRBV11-1
CDR3 length: 15
J gene: TRBJ2-1

CDR3 protein: CASRRTFIEQFF
V gene: TRBV5-6
CDR3 length: 12
J gene: TRBJ2-1

CDR3 protein: CASSLRSLEGTEAFF
V gene: TRBV7-6
CDR3 length: 15
J gene: TRBJ1-1

CDR3 protein: CASQYSNQPQHF
V gene: TRBV28
CDR3 length: 12
J gene: TRBJ1-5

CDR3 protein: CASSTIRDPPYYEQYF
V gene: TRBV27
CDR3 length: 16
J gene: TRBJ2-7

CDR3 protein: CASISTGGSYEQYF
V gene: TRBV28
CDR3 length: 14
J gene: TRBJ2-7

CDR3 protein: CASSLEGNTEAFF
V gene: TRBV7-9
CDR3 length: 13
J gene: TRBJ1-1

CDR3 protein: CSVQGASQLGTDTQYF
V gene: TRBV29-1
CDR3 length: 16
J gene: TRBJ2-3

CDR3 protein: CASSMEFSYNEQFF
V gene: TRBV5-1
CDR3 length: 14
J gene: TRBJ2-1

CDR3 protein: CASRPGGSEKLFF
V gene: TRBV6-1
CDR3 length: 13
J gene: TRBJ1-4

CDR3 protein: CASSFLDRATGGYGYTF
V gene: TRBV5-6
CDR3 length: 17
J gene: TRBJ1-2

CDR3 protein: CASSFRGYGYTF
V gene: TRBV27
CDR3 length: 12
J gene: TRBJ1-2

CDR3 protein: CASSPPGQPQHF
V gene: TRBV6-5
CDR3 length: 12
J gene: TRBJ1-5

CDR3 protein: CASSLYKRAYEQYF
V gene: TRBV7-2
CDR3 length: 14
J gene: TRBJ2-7